This TCR beta chain is drawn from a study of cytomegalovirus exposure and HLA in healthy donors. The method was immunoSEQ multiplex PCR; TCRdb's version includes in-frame clones alone and lacks a portion of them. The top ten hold less than 4% of the sample, which has 70,000 to 95,000 clones, over 85% seen once. Study conclusions and caveats: According to the study, 180 or so TCR beta chains were cytomegalovirus-associated.

V shed 0 bases and J shed 0 bases, with 11 bases lying between them. CDR3 length: 16 amino acids. CDR1 and CDR2 from the germline V gene are SGHRS and YFSETQ. On this clone: Its antigen is unknown.

The receptor's source is a woman aged 25 to 39 in good health and CMV-seronegative. The sequencing sample was made of PBMCs. This rearrangement joins TRBV5-1 to TRBJ2-3, with a tentative D call TRBD2 (5 bases). The CDR3 loop is CASSLGGSQSTDTQYF. CDR3 bases: TGCGCCAGCAGCTTGGGAGGGAGCCAAAGCACAGATACGCAGTATTTT.